This is a list of T cell receptor beta chains from one sample in a study of T-cell memory formation after mild COVID-19. TCRdb passed the 5' RACE reads through MiXCR, listing each CDR3 protein once. The sample contains 250,000 to 300,000 distinct CDR3 sequences, 16% of which appear only once. The sample taken for sequencing was PBMCs or a T cell subset sorted from them (not recorded which). The receptors were gathered from a man between 18 and 35 years old who had mild COVID-19 (a few samples of this study predate the infection). Cell type and time point are not known. Both conserved end residues are part of each CDR3. The D gene is left open where the match is weak. Clone size, where shown, is once, few, many, or a class for clones that have expanded.

cdr3_nt,cdr3_aa,v_call,d_call,cdr3_length,clone_size,j_call
TGTGCCAGCAGCTCAGGGGGTCGGGAGCAGTACTTC,CASSSGGREQYF,TRBV6-6,TRBD1,12,few,TRBJ2-7
TGCAGTGCTAGAGTCGAAACCGGGGAGCTGTTTTTT,CSARVETGELFF,TRBV20-1,.,12,.,TRBJ2-2
TGTGCCAGCAGCTTAGGGGGGACTATTGGAGAGACCCAGTACTTC,CASSLGGTIGETQYF,TRBV7-6,TRBD2,15,few,TRBJ2-5
TGTGCCAGTCGACAGGGGCCCTCAGATACGCAGTATTTT,CASRQGPSDTQYF,TRBV19,TRBD1,13,many,TRBJ2-3
TGTGCCAGCAGTTACTCGAACAGGGGCAATCAGCCCCAGCATTTT,CASSYSNRGNQPQHF,TRBV6-5,.,15,.,TRBJ1-5
TGTGCCGGGGGGACAGGTCCCACTGAAGCTTTCTTT,CAGGTGPTEAFF,TRBV7-9,TRBD1,12,few,TRBJ1-1
TGTGCCAGCAGTTTTAAGGGGGGGACCCAGTACTTC,CASSFKGGTQYF,TRBV27,.,12,.,TRBJ2-5
TGTGCCAGCAGCTCCGGGACAAGGGAGGTTCAGCCCCAGCATTTT,CASSSGTREVQPQHF,TRBV6-2/TRBV6-3,.,15,.,TRBJ1-5
TGCGCCAGCAGCTCGGGGGGGCCAGATACGCAGTATTTT,CASSSGGPDTQYF,TRBV5-1,TRBD2,13,.,TRBJ2-3
TGTGCCTGGACTAGCGGGGGGCAAGAGACCCAGTACTTC,CAWTSGGQETQYF,TRBV30,TRBD2,13,few,TRBJ2-5
TGTGCCAGCACCACCGGGGGGCCGGCCCAGTACTTC,CASTTGGPAQYF,TRBV28,.,12,few,TRBJ2-5
TGTGCCAGCAGCTCCCGGGACAGCAATCAGCCCCAGCATTTT,CASSSRDSNQPQHF,TRBV7-9,.,14,.,TRBJ1-5
TGTGCCAGCAGCCCCCGACAGGCGTCCTACAATGAGCAGTTCTTC,CASSPRQASYNEQFF,TRBV9,.,15,few,TRBJ2-1
TGTGCCAGCAGCGTAGGGAGACAGGGAGGTGAAGCTTTCTTT,CASSVGRQGGEAFF,TRBV11-2,TRBD1,14,.,TRBJ1-1
TGTGCCAGCACCTTGACTGTTAACACCGGGGAGCTGTTTTTT,CASTLTVNTGELFF,TRBV12-3/TRBV12-4,.,14,.,TRBJ2-2
TGTGCCAGCCCGTGTACGGAGACCCAGTACTTC,CASPCTETQYF,TRBV6-5,.,11,many,TRBJ2-5
TGCAGTGCTAGAGATCCGTCGCTGGGGGTCCGGGAGACCCAGTACTTC,CSARDPSLGVRETQYF,TRBV20-1,.,16,many,TRBJ2-5
TGTGCCACCAGCAGAGCCTTTCGACAGGGGAACTATGGCTACACCTTC,CATSRAFRQGNYGYTF,TRBV15,TRBD1,16,few,TRBJ1-2
TGCAGTGCTGCCGGGGTTTATAGCAATCAGCCCCAGCATTTT,CSAAGVYSNQPQHF,TRBV20-1,.,14,.,TRBJ1-5
TGCGCCAGCAGCCAAGTCTTGATCCGTGGTGGAAACACCATATATTTT,CASSQVLIRGGNTIYF,TRBV4-3,.,16,.,TRBJ1-3
TGTGCCAGCTCACCCATTGGTGGACAGCGAGAGACCCAGTACTTC,CASSPIGGQRETQYF,TRBV18,.,15,.,TRBJ2-5